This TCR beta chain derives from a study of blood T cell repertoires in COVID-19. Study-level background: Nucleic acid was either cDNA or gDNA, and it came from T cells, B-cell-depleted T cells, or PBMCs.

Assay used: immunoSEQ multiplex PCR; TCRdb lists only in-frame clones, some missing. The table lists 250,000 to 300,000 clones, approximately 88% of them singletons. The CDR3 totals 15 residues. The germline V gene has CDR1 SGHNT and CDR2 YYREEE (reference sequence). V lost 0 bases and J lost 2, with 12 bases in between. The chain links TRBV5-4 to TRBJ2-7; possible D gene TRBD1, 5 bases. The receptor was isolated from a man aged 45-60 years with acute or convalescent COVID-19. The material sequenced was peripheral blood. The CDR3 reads CASSLGKGLAYEQYF. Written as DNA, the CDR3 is TGTGCCAGCAGCTTGGGTAAGGGGCTGGCCTACGAGCAGTACTTC.